The next 29 T cell receptor beta chains were all read from a single sample in a study of blood T cells in healthy people across ages. Combining a sample-barcoded 5' primer with a J-beta primer mix, a second PCR ran for roughly 7 to 12 cycles. MiXCR was run by TCRdb on the 5' RACE reads, yielding one entry per CDR3 protein. Of around 800,000 distinct CDR3 sequences listed, 62% are singletons. The sequencing input was blood. These receptor sequences come from a man aged 25 to 45 in good health.

Comments on this clonotype: This may be a read error: a much more frequent sequence differs by one nucleotide. The chain employs TRBV25-1 and TRBJ1-6; D gene unclear. The CDR3 extends over 15 amino acids. Germline V gene data show CDR1 as MGHDK and CDR2 as SYGVNS. The CDR3 region has the DNA TGTGCCAGGAGTGGCTCCGGGAGAGGGAATTCACCCCTCCACTTT. It specifies CARSGSGRGNSPLHF.

The gene calls are TRBV20-1 and TRBJ2-2, with D tentatively TRBD2 (6 bases). The germline V and J ends were trimmed by 6 bases and 8 bases, with 16 bases remaining between them. Germline loops: CDR1 DFQATT, CDR2 SNEGSKA (reference sequence). The CDR3 has 13 amino acids. CDR3 sequence (DNA): TGCAGTGCGGAACGGGACTCTAAGGGGGAGCTGTTTTTT. This encodes CSAERDSKGELFF.

The chain has TRBV4-1 and TRBJ2-3, with a weak D call TRBD1 (6 bases). This CDR3 comprises 15 residues. Germline loops: CDR1 MGHRA, CDR2 YSYEKL. V was trimmed by 5 bases and J by 1 base, leaving 13 bases between them. The CDR3 spells CASSSKAGGTDTQYF. For the CDR3, the DNA is TGCGCCAGCAGCTCGAAGGCAGGGGGCACAGATACGCAGTATTTT.

The chain joins TRBV4-2 to TRBJ2-6; D uncertain. This CDR3 has 14 amino acids. Between the trimmed V and J ends, which lost 4 bases and 4 bases, there was a span of 8 bases. The germline V gene has CDR1 LGHNA and CDR2 YNFKEQ. CDR3 nucleotides: TGTGCCAGCAGCCCAGGTATCGGGGCCAACGTCCTGACTTTC. This translates into CASSPGIGANVLTF.

In this sample, this clonotype turned up a few times. The rearrangement links TRBV29-1 to TRBJ1-2, with unresolved D. This CDR3 contains 15 residues. Germline V gives CDR1 SQVTM, CDR2 ANQGSEA. Trimming took off 3 bases at V and 0 bases at J, with 14 bases between the two ends. CDR3 coding DNA: TGCAGCGTTGACCTCGGCGTGACTTCTAACTATGGCTACACCTTC. It specifies CSVDLGVTSNYGYTF.

A word on this clonotype: Mismatch with germline at one junction end may stem from a read error. This chain connects TRBV7-8 to TRBJ2-7; D remains unclear. The V gene's germline CDR1 is SGHVS and CDR2 FQNEAQ. The CDR3 extends over 14 amino acids. CDR3: CASSLGASSREQYF. DNA for the CDR3: TGTGCGAGCAGCTTAGGAGCCAGCTCAAGGGAGCAGTACTTC.

The rearrangement links TRBV7-2 to TRBJ2-7, with a tentative D call TRBD1 (6 bases). Between the trimmed V and J ends, which lost 5 bases and 5 bases, there was a span of 13 bases. This CDR3 contains 13 residues. CDR1 SGHTA and CDR2 FQGNSA come from the germline V gene. The CDR3 DNA reads as TGTGCCAGCAGCCCCAGGGGACCGGACGAGCAGTACTTC. Translating it yields CASSPRGPDEQYF.

The chain recombines TRBV7-8 with TRBJ1-2; D is perhaps TRBD1 (5 bases). The CDR3 has 15 amino acids. Trimming pared 7 bases from V and 5 bases from J, leaving 20 bases between. From germline, CDR1 is SGHVS and CDR2 FQNEAQ. The CDR3 DNA follows: TGTGCCAGCATCCCCTTCGGGCAGGGCATATATGGCTACACCTTC. Protein sequence: CASIPFGQGIYGYTF.

The rearrangement uses TRBV18 and TRBJ2-3, with TRBD1 identical over 9 bases. Germline V gene sequence: CDR1 KGHSH, CDR2 LQKENI. Unmatched junction bases numbered 4, after V lost 0 bases and J lost 6 bases. The CDR3 contains 15 residues. The CDR3 DNA is TGTGCCAGCTCACCACCGACAGGGGGTAGGGATACGCAGTATTTT. It encodes CASSPPTGGRDTQYF.

The CDR3 region is CASSARGGSYEQYF. The CDR3 region has the DNA TGTGCCAGCAGCGCGCGGGGGGGCTCCTACGAGCAGTACTTC. The gene calls are TRBV7-9 and TRBJ2-7; the match to TRBD2 covers 9 bases. The ends lost 5 bases at V and 0 bases at J; junction bases unmatched: 2. CDR3 size: 14 residues. In germline, CDR1 is SEHNR, CDR2 FQNEAQ (reference sequence).

This clonotype showed up just a few times. The V call is TRBV7-2, the J call TRBJ2-4; 8 nucleotides agree with TRBD1. The CDR3 has 16 amino acids. The V segment lost 5 bases and the J segment 0 bases; nucleotides outside the gene matches: 6. Germline V gene sequence: CDR1 SGHTA, CDR2 FQGNSA. For the CDR3, the DNA is TGTGCCAGCAGCCCCGGACAGGGAAAAGCCAAAAACATTCAGTACTTC. It yields the protein CASSPGQGKAKNIQYF. Together with reference TRBV7-2 and TRBJ2-4, the CDR3 gives the full variable domain: GAGVSQSPSNKVTEKGKDVELRCDPISGHTALYWYRQSLGQGLEFLIYFQGNSAPDKSGLPSDRFSAERTGGSVSTLTIQRTQQEDSAVYLCASSPGQGKAKNIQYFGAGTRLSVL.

In this sample, this clonotype turned up many times. CDR3 protein: CASSLAGGTEQFF. In DNA form, the CDR3 reads TGCGCCAGCAGCTTAGCAGGGGGCACTGAGCAGTTCTTC. The rearrangement joins TRBV5-1 to TRBJ2-1; 8 bases agree with TRBD1. CDR1 and CDR2 from the germline V gene are SGHRS and YFSETQ. The junction had 4 bases not matched to a gene; V was cut back by 2 bases and J by 9 bases. The CDR3 is 13 residues long.

The chain couples TRBV10-3 to TRBJ2-5; weak D call: TRBD2 (7 bases). Germline CDR1 is ENHRY and CDR2 is SYGVKD. The V gene lost 2 bases and the J gene lost 2 bases, with 15 bases spanning the gap. The CDR3 has 16 residues. The CDR3 sequence is CAISETGGRSQETQYF. CDR3 bases: TGTGCCATCAGTGAGACCGGGGGGCGGTCGCAAGAGACCCAGTACTTC.

This chain connects TRBV20-1 to TRBJ1-6; D is unclear. V shed 6 bases and J shed 8 bases, with 17 bases lying between them. The V gene's germline CDR1 is DFQATT and CDR2 SNEGSKA (reference sequence). The CDR3 length is 14 residues. The CDR3 is CSAKDPTPHSPLHF. The CDR3 coding sequence is TGCAGTGCGAAGGATCCGACCCCACATTCACCCCTCCACTTT.

This chain joins TRBV5-1 and TRBJ1-6; D ambiguous. Germline V lookup: CDR1 SGHRS, CDR2 YFSETQ. The CDR3 is 14 residues long. V lost 0 bases and J lost 11, with 12 bases in between. The CDR3 loop reads CASSLEREHPPLHF. For the CDR3, the DNA is TGCGCCAGCAGCTTGGAAAGGGAACATCCACCCCTCCACTTT.

The CDR3 here is CASKGTGLFSNEQFF. CDR3 sequence (DNA): TGTGCCAGCAAAGGGACAGGGCTCTTTTCCAATGAGCAGTTCTTC. The chain joins TRBV6-2 or TRBV6-3 to TRBJ2-1, with TRBD1 matching over 9 bases. Germline CDR1 and CDR2: MNHEY and SVGEGT. This CDR3 is 15 amino acids long. With 7 bases clipped from V and 6 bases from J, the junction kept 10 bases outside the gene matches.

This rearrangement joins TRBV15 to TRBJ2-1, with D tentatively TRBD2 (6 bases). V shed 5 bases and J shed 5 bases, with 19 bases lying between them. Germline V CDR1 and CDR2: LNHNV, YYDKDF (reference sequence). The CDR3 covers 16 residues. CDR3 sequence reads: CATSLFGGTLDNEQFF. For the CDR3, the DNA is TGTGCCACCAGCCTCTTTGGGGGGACCCTAGACAATGAGCAGTTCTTC.

This chain connects TRBV2 to TRBJ1-2, with D unclear. Germline loops: CDR1 SNHLY, CDR2 FYNNEI. This CDR3 region has 15 residues. Trimming shortened V by 1 base and J by 7 bases, and 16 bases separated the two germline ends. In DNA form, the CDR3 reads TGTGCCAGCAGTGAAGATCAAGGGAGGCAAGGTGGCTACACCTTC. Its translation: CASSEDQGRQGGYTF.

The chain couples TRBV13 to TRBJ2-3; TRBD2 matches 10 bases. The CDR3 consists of 17 residues. Germline V gives CDR1 PRHDT, CDR2 FYEKMQ (reference sequence). The V and J ends lost 5 bases and 8 bases, in that order; junction bases with no gene match: 16. This chain's CDR3 is CASSLLGSGGALGTQYF. DNA for the CDR3: TGTGCCAGCAGCCTCCTGGGGAGCGGGGGGGCCTTGGGTACGCAGTATTTT.

V is TRBV3-1 and J is TRBJ2-3; 16 bases fit TRBD2. This CDR3 is built from 16 residues. Germline CDR1 LGHDT, CDR2 YNNKEL (reference sequence). V was clipped by 5 bases and J by 7 bases; unmatched bases: 6. CDR3 sequence (DNA): TGTGCCAGCAGCGGGACTAGCGGGGGGGCTGGGTATACGCAGTATTTT. This gives the protein CASSGTSGGAGYTQYF.

The V call is TRBV5-1, the J call TRBJ2-7; a weak D match, TRBD2 (7 bases). Germline CDR1 is SGHRS and CDR2 is YFSETQ. V was clipped by 0 bases and J by 1 base, with 14 bases between them. The CDR3 loop spans 16 amino acids. CDR3 nucleotide sequence: TGCGCCAGCAGCTTGGAGGGGGGGTTCGTTTCCTACGAGCAGTACTTC. It codes for CASSLEGGFVSYEQYF.

The chain recombines TRBV7-9 with TRBJ1-5; TRBD1 is a possible D gene (5 bases). Deletions cut 5 bases from V and 6 bases from J, with 11 bases between. CDR1 and CDR2 (germline): SEHNR, FQNEAQ (reference sequence). This CDR3 is 13 amino acids long. The CDR3 DNA follows: TGTGCCAGCAGCCGGGGGGATACTCAGCCCCAGCATTTT. Its translation is CASSRGDTQPQHF.

This clonotype was seen many times. The chain uses TRBV5-1 and TRBJ2-7, with D unresolved. The length of the CDR3 is 14 residues. The V end lost 0 bases, the J end lost 2 bases, and 9 bases lay between the germline ends. Germline V lookup: CDR1 SGHRS, CDR2 YFSETQ. DNA for the CDR3: TGCGCCAGCAGCTTGGTCCAGGCTACCTACGAGCAGTACTTC. Translating it yields CASSLVQATYEQYF.

This clonotype was counted between two and nine times. The chain is built from TRBV28 and TRBJ2-7; D uncertain. The germline V and J ends were trimmed by 2 bases and 7 bases, with 6 bases remaining between them. The germline V gene encodes CDR1 MDHEN and CDR2 SYDVKM. The CDR3 sequence is 11 residues long. Here the CDR3 DNA reads TGTGCCAGCAGTTTAGCTTTGGAGCAGTACTTC. Translation gives CASSLALEQYF.

This clonotype was detected many times. The chain carries TRBV7-8 and TRBJ2-1, with D tentatively TRBD1 or TRBD2 (5 bases each). Trimming took off 6 bases at V and 4 bases at J, with 13 bases between the two ends. This CDR3 spans 14 amino acids. The V gene's germline CDR1 is SGHVS and CDR2 FQNEAQ. The CDR3 DNA reads as TGTGCCAGCAGACGGGACGGGTTGTACAATGAGCAGTTCTTC. This codes for CASRRDGLYNEQFF.

The chain recombines TRBV20-1 with TRBJ2-7; 9 bases line up with TRBD1. The V gene end was trimmed by 3 bases and the J gene end by 2 bases; junction bases not matched to a gene: 5. The germline V gene encodes CDR1 DFQATT and CDR2 SNEGSKA (reference sequence). This CDR3 contains 14 residues. The CDR3 is CSASQGQGTYEQYF. Written as DNA, the CDR3 is TGCAGTGCTAGCCAAGGACAGGGGACCTACGAGCAGTACTTC.

The chain couples TRBV7-9 to TRBJ2-1, with D maybe TRBD1 (6 bases). V dropped 0 bases and J dropped 4 bases, with 13 bases sitting between them. Per germline, CDR1 SEHNR and CDR2 FQNEAQ (reference sequence). This CDR3 is built from 16 residues. Here the CDR3 reads CASSLAWAGAYNEQFF. The CDR3, as DNA: TGTGCCAGCAGCTTAGCGTGGGCAGGGGCGTACAATGAGCAGTTCTTC.

The CDR3 region has the DNA TGTGCCAGCAGCGTGAGTAGGACTAGGGGCGAGCAGTACTTC. Its translation: CASSVSRTRGEQYF. The chain employs TRBV9 and TRBJ2-7; TRBD2 matches at 7 bases. Germline assignment: CDR1 SGDLS and CDR2 YYNGEE. The CDR3 totals 14 residues. V shed 2 bases and J 6 bases; nucleotides not matched to a gene: 8.

This sequence joins TRBV5-1 and TRBJ2-5; D possibly corresponds to TRBD1 (5 bases). V was pared by 3 bases and J by 2 bases, with 11 bases between. Germline V gene sequence: CDR1 SGHRS, CDR2 YFSETQ. The CDR3 contains 14 residues. CDR3 nucleotide sequence: TGCGCCAGCAGCTACCCAGGGATACAAGAGACCCAGTACTTC. It translates to CASSYPGIQETQYF.